This T cell receptor beta chain stems from a study of T cell clones after liver transplantation. About the research overall: HCV positivity affected three of eight recipients; the rest lacked autoimmune or viral indications.

Study-level findings and limits: A larger donor-reactive than third-party decline suggested partial antigen-specific deletion. Low donor cell numbers restricted donor-reactive repertoire measurement in a couple of subjects.

Here immunoSEQ multiplex PCR was the method, and the copy in TCRdb shows in-frame clones only, minus some. The repertoire holds about 75,000 clones, with roughly 84% as singletons. For this clone: What it binds is unknown.

The sequence derives from a human patient who received a liver transplant. Some T cells may possibly be graft donor cells. Source: CD4+ T cells from blood, taken around 50 months after liver transplant.

For the CDR3, the DNA is TGTGCCAGCAGTTCCGGGGGTCCTAACACCGGGGAGCTGTTTTTT. Encoded protein: CASSSGGPNTGELFF. This chain joins TRBV6-6 and TRBJ2-2; weak D call: TRBD2 (6 bases). The CDR3 has 15 amino acids. Looked up from germline, CDR1 is MNHNY and CDR2 is SVGAGI (reference sequence). Trimming stripped 4 bases from V and 2 bases from J, with 11 bases between.